The T cell receptor (beta chain) described here comes from a study of T cell responses to AZD1222 COVID-19 vaccine. Generated by immunoSEQ multiplex PCR, the TCRdb table keeps only in-frame clones and is missing some. The sample gives about 140,000 clones, under 95% of which show up once; around 1.3% is in the top ten. Study-wide results and caveats: Recipients of AZD1222 seropositive at baseline numbered only 6 or 7. No day 14 peak samples; only post-peak repertoires were characterized.

On this clone: Its target is not known.

The CDR3 has 11 residues. V was shortened by 6 bases and J by 6 bases, with 8 bases between the two germline ends. The germline gives CDR1 MNHNY, CDR2 SVGAGI (reference sequence). Sequencing used peripheral blood, obtained on day 0 of AZD1222 vaccination. J is TRBJ1-1 and V is TRBV6-6; no definite D call. The sequence was collected from an adult in good health. The CDR3 DNA is TGTGCCAGCAGCACCCCATCTGAAGCTTTCTTT. It encodes CASSTPSEAFF.